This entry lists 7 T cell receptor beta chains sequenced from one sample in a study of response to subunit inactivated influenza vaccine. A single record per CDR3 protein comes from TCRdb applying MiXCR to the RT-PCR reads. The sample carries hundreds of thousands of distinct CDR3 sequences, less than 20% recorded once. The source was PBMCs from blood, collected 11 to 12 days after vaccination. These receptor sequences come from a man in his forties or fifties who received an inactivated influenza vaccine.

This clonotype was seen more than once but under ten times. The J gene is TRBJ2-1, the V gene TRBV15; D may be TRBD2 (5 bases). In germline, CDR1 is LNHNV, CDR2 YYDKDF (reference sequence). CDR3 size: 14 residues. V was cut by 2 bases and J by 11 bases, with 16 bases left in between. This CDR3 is CATSRRTPPPQQFF. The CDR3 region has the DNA TGTGCCACCAGCAGACGGACTCCTCCGCCACAGCAGTTCTTC.

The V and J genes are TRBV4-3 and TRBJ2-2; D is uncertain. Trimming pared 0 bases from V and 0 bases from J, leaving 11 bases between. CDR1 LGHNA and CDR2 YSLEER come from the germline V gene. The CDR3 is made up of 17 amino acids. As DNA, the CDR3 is TGCGCCAGCAGCCAAGATATCACAACCTCGAACACCGGGGAGCTGTTTTTT. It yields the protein CASSQDITTSNTGELFF.

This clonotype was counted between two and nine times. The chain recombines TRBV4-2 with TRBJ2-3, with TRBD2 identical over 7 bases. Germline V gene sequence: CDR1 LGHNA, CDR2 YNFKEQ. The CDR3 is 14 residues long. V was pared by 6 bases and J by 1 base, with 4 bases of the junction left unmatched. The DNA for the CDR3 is TGTGCCAGCAGGGCGGGAGTGCGCACAGATACGCAGTATTTT. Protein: CASRAGVRTDTQYF.

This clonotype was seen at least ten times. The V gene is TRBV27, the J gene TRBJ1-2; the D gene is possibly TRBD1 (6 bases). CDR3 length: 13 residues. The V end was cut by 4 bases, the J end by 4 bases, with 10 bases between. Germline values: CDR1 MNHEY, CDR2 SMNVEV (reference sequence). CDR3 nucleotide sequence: TGTGCCAGCAGTTCCCCGACAGGCTATGGCTACACCTTC. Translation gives CASSSPTGYGYTF.

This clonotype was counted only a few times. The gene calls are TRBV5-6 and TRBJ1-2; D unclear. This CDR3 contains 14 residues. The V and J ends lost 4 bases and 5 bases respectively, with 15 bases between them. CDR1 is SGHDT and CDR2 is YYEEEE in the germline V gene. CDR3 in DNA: TGTGCCAGCAGCCCGGATGTGGGAGGTTATGGCTACACCTTC. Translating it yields CASSPDVGGYGYTF.

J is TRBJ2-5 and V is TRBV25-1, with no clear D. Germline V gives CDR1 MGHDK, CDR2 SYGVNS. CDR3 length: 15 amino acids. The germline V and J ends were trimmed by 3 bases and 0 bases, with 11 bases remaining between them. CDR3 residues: CASSDPTMYQETQYF. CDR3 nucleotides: TGTGCCAGCAGTGATCCTACAATGTACCAAGAGACCCAGTACTTC.

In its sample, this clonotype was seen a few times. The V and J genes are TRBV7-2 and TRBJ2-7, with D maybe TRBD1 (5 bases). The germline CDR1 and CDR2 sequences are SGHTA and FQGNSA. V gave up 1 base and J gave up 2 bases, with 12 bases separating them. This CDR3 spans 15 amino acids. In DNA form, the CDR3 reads TGTGCCAGCAGCTTAGACCCAGGGTCCACCTACGAGCAGTACTTC. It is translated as CASSLDPGSTYEQYF.